These 16 T cell receptor beta chains originate from one sample sequenced in a study of regulatory T cells in long-lasting Graves disease. Time point meaning: newly diagnosed GD, antithyroid drugs for less than 3 months. Isolated PBMC RNA provided the starting material for the TCR library. Investigators prepared the TCR beta libraries by applying iRepertoire HTBI primers and Arm-PCR of CDR3 regions. TCRdb fed the multiplex PCR reads into MiXCR, producing one record per CDR3 protein. The sample holds fewer than 400,000 distinct CDR3 sequences, over 15% seen once. The source material was peripheral blood mononuclear cells (PBMCs), sampled at new diagnosis, from a patient treated with antithyroid drugs. These receptor sequences come from a female donor with Graves disease.

On this clonotype itself: At one end the junction does not follow the germline gene, possibly because of a read error. The rearrangement uses TRBV25-1 and TRBJ2-4, with 15 nucleotides matching TRBD2. The CDR3 has 17 residues. Germline V CDR1 and CDR2: MGHDK, SYGVNS. CDR3 sequence reads: CASRGLAGGGAKNIRYF. The DNA of the CDR3 is TGTGCCAGCAGGGGACTAGCGGGAGGCGGAGCCAAAAACATTCGGTACTTC.

This clonotype was detected only a few times. This chain uses TRBV7-3 with TRBJ2-2; D possibly corresponds to TRBD2 (6 bases). Germline CDR1 reads SGHTA; CDR2 reads FQGTGA. The CDR3 extends over 15 amino acids. V was cut by 1 base and J by 4 bases, with 10 bases left in between. The CDR3 sequence: CASSLIGSGTGELFF. In nucleotides, the CDR3 is TGTGCCAGCAGCTTAATCGGGAGTGGCACCGGGGAGCTGTTTTTT.

The table lists this clonotype with many counts. This chain links TRBV12-3 or TRBV12-4 with TRBJ2-2; D remains unclear. Trimming pared 11 bases from V and 0 bases from J, leaving 13 bases between. The CDR3 length is 14 residues. The CDR3 here is CADLADSNTGELFF. As DNA, the CDR3 is TGTGCCGATTTGGCGGATTCGAACACCGGGGAGCTGTTTTTT.

By share, this clonotype ranks as medium-sized. The rearrangement links TRBV6-1 to TRBJ2-5; 12 nucleotides align to TRBD2. J lost 4 bases, V lost 3 bases, and 12 bases had no gene match. Germline lookup yields CDR1 MNHNS and CDR2 SASEGT. The CDR3 length is 18 residues. CDR3 protein: CASSELLAGGAQRETQYF. CDR3 nucleotides: TGTGCCAGCAGTGAGCTCCTAGCGGGAGGGGCCCAACGAGAGACCCAGTACTTC.

This clonotype was seen ten or more times. This chain joins TRBV27 and TRBJ2-1; a possible D gene is TRBD2 (5 bases). The germline CDR1 and CDR2 sequences are MNHEY and SMNVEV (reference sequence). The CDR3 runs 17 residues. Trimming stripped 5 bases from V and 6 bases from J, with 23 bases between. This CDR3 reads CASSPSLGLRASNEQFF. As DNA, the CDR3 is TGTGCCAGCAGTCCCTCCCTGGGCCTGAGGGCTTCCAATGAGCAGTTCTTC.

The table lists this clonotype with a few counts. Only one base separates this from a far larger clonotype, so it likely reflects a read error. This sequence joins TRBV11-2 and TRBJ2-5, with no clear D. Germline V gene data show CDR1 as SGHAT and CDR2 as FQNNGV. CDR3 length: 14 amino acids. CDR3 protein: CASSLLAGQETLYF. CDR3 DNA sequence: TGTGCCAGCAGCTTGTTGGCAGGCCAAGAGACCCTGTACTTC.

This clonotype was picked up many times. The chain combines TRBV28 with TRBJ1-4; D may be TRBD1 (5 bases). The germline V and J ends were trimmed by 5 bases and 8 bases, with 15 bases remaining between them. This CDR3 has 14 amino acids. CDR1 is MDHEN, CDR2 SYDVKM, per germline. The CDR3 reads CASSTSGAVEKLFF. In DNA, the CDR3 is TGTGCCAGCAGTACGTCCGGGGCTGTAGAAAAACTGTTTTTT.

The chain couples TRBV12-3 or TRBV12-4 to TRBJ2-1; D unclear. This CDR3 has 14 amino acids. With 4 bases removed from V and 8 bases from J, the gap between germline ends came to 15 bases. The CDR3 region has the DNA TGTGCCAGCAGTTATAGTAAGAGCAGCGATGAGCAGTTCTTC. Encoded protein: CASSYSKSSDEQFF.

This clonotype occurred many times. The CDR3 nucleotides read TGTGCCAGCAGTTTGATCCCGGGACAGGGCTATGGCTACACCTTC. This codes for CASSLIPGQGYGYTF. V gene TRBV28 combines with J gene TRBJ1-2, with 9 nucleotides matching TRBD1. Trimming took 3 bases from V and 4 from J; bases not matched to a gene: 6. This CDR3 comprises 15 residues. CDR1 MDHEN and CDR2 SYDVKM come from the germline V gene.

A few counts support this clonotype. The chain has TRBV19 and TRBJ2-2; 11 positions agree with TRBD1. Germline CDR1 is LNHDA and CDR2 is SQIVND (reference sequence). The ends lost 5 bases at V and 5 bases at J; junction bases unmatched: 4. CDR3 length: 15 residues. The CDR3 DNA reads TGTGCCAGTAGTCCCGGGACAGGGGGAACCGGGGAGCTGTTTTTT. Amino acid sequence: CASSPGTGGTGELFF.

In its sample, this clonotype was seen many times. The gene calls are TRBV11-1 and TRBJ1-2; D not certain. Trimming left V 5 bases short and J 10 bases short, with 5 bases between. The CDR3 runs 9 residues. Germline V CDR1 and CDR2: SGHAT, FQDESV (reference sequence). CDR3 sequence reads: CASSPNYTF. The CDR3 coding sequence is TGTGCCAGCAGCCCTAACTACACCTTC.

This clonotype came up many times. The chain is built from TRBV19 and TRBJ1-1; 7 nucleotides align to TRBD1. The CDR3 spans 14 residues. Losses at the gene ends were 0 bases for V and 3 bases for J; bases not matched to a gene: 1. The germline gives CDR1 LNHDA, CDR2 SQIVND (reference sequence). The CDR3 protein is CASSIERGHTEAFF. The CDR3 coding sequence is TGTGCCAGTAGTATAGAGAGGGGGCACACTGAAGCTTTCTTT.

This clonotype came up a few times. V gene TRBV29-1 combines with J gene TRBJ2-7; TRBD2 matches 8 bases. V dropped 5 bases and J dropped 2; count of bases not matched to a gene: 5. The CDR3 sequence is 13 residues long. Germline-derived CDR1 and CDR2 are SQVTM and ANQGSEA. CDR3 loop: CSVLLAETYEQYF. Written as DNA, the CDR3 is TGCAGCGTTTTACTAGCGGAGACCTACGAGCAGTACTTC.

The V gene is TRBV9, the J gene TRBJ2-7; TRBD2 agrees at 7 bases. This CDR3 has 17 residues. Unmatched junction bases numbered 12, after V lost 0 bases and J lost 3 bases. Germline V gene data show CDR1 as SGDLS and CDR2 as YYNGEE. The CDR3 region has the DNA TGTGCCAGCAGCGTAGGCGGGGGATCCACACCCGTCTACGAGCAGTACTTC. Encoded protein: CASSVGGGSTPVYEQYF.

This clonotype has ten or more counts. The rearrangement uses TRBV2 and TRBJ2-2; perhaps D is TRBD1 or TRBD2 (6 bases each). The germline V gene has CDR1 SNHLY and CDR2 FYNNEI. The CDR3 covers 17 residues. Trimming removed 2 bases at V and 2 bases at J, with 15 bases between. This chain's CDR3 is CASSESVPGANTGELFF. The DNA of the CDR3 is TGTGCCAGCAGTGAAAGTGTTCCGGGGGCCAACACCGGGGAGCTGTTTTTT.

Many counts were recorded for this clonotype. The V gene is TRBV12-3 or TRBV12-4, the J gene TRBJ2-3; D not resolved. CDR3 length equals 14 residues. The germline V and J ends were trimmed by 5 bases and 4 bases, with 13 bases remaining between them. CDR3 sequence: CASSTTPDSDTQYF. In nucleotides, the CDR3 is TGTGCCAGCAGTACGACTCCGGATTCAGATACGCAGTATTTT.